One and the same sample provided the 14 T cell receptor beta chains below, sequenced in a study of radiation and T cells in renal cell carcinoma. The data were produced by immunoSEQ multiplex PCR, yet TCRdb's version contains in-frame clones alone and is incomplete. The top ten hold around 30% of the sample, which has tens of thousands of clones, 75% to 85% seen once. Time point described: blood 2 weeks post-SBRT. Treatment: 15 Gy SBRT to primary tumor, nephrectomy 4 weeks later. This material consisted of blood, taken from a patient whose treatment included radiotherapy and nephrectomy. These receptor sequences come from a woman in her seventies with renal cell carcinoma.

The chain carries TRBV29-1 and TRBJ2-3; TRBD2 matches at 8 bases. This CDR3 has 14 amino acids. V trimming: 2 bases; J trimming: 4 bases; junction bases outside the gene matches: 5. CDR1 SQVTM and CDR2 ANQGSEA come from the germline V gene. As DNA, the CDR3 is TGCAGCGTTGAAACAGCGGGAGACCCAGATACGCAGTATTTT. It is translated as CSVETAGDPDTQYF.

This clone has only a few counts. V is TRBV7-9 and J is TRBJ1-4; 7 positions match TRBD1. Trimming took 1 base from V and 7 from J; bases not matched to a gene: 3. Germline loops: CDR1 SEHNR, CDR2 FQNEAQ (reference sequence). The CDR3 runs to 14 residues. The CDR3 region has the DNA TGTGCCAGCAGCTTAGGACAGGGCCTTGAAAAACTGTTTTTT. It specifies CASSLGQGLEKLFF.

V usage is TRBV2 and J usage is TRBJ2-3, with D uncertain. Germline lookup yields CDR1 SNHLY and CDR2 FYNNEI. V lost 6 bases and J lost 0, with 13 bases in between. The CDR3 sequence is 15 residues long. The CDR3 region has the DNA TGTGCCAGCAGCGACAAACCGGCTAGCACAGATACGCAGTATTTT. It yields the protein CASSDKPASTDTQYF. Complete variable domain (other parts from reference TRBV2 and TRBJ2-3): EPEVTQTPSHQVTQMGQEVILRCVPISNHLYFYWYRQILGQKVEFLVSFYNNEISEKSEIFDDQFSVERPDGSNFTLKIRSTKLEDSAMYFCASSDKPASTDTQYFGPGTRLTVL.

A single count supports this clone. The chain recombines TRBV19 with TRBJ2-1; weak D call: TRBD1 (5 bases). The CDR3 loop spans 12 amino acids. Between the trimmed V and J ends, which lost 4 bases and 9 bases, there was a span of 10 bases. Germline-derived CDR1 and CDR2 are LNHDA and SQIVND (reference sequence). The CDR3 coding sequence is TGTGCCAGTAGTACCCGACAGAGTGAGCAGTTCTTC. Amino acids: CASSTRQSEQFF.

This chain uses TRBV6-5 with TRBJ2-7; D remains unclear. This CDR3 region has 15 residues. V shed 4 bases and J shed 3 bases, with 16 bases lying between them. Germline V gene sequence: CDR1 MNHEY, CDR2 SVGAGI. CDR3 nucleotide sequence: TGTGCCAGCAGTTTCTCACCGGGCCTTAACTACGAGCAGTACTTC. Translating gives CASSFSPGLNYEQYF.

This chain joins TRBV7-9 and TRBJ2-3; D is tentatively TRBD1 or TRBD2 (6 bases each). The V and J ends lost 5 bases and 4 bases respectively, with 19 bases between them. The length of the CDR3 is 16 residues. The V gene's germline CDR1 is SEHNR and CDR2 FQNEAQ (reference sequence). CDR3 amino acids: CASSLVHGGSADTQYF. The DNA of the CDR3 is TGTGCCAGCAGCCTAGTACACGGGGGCTCAGCAGATACGCAGTATTTT.

The V gene is TRBV10-2, the J gene TRBJ1-6, with D unresolved. V was clipped by 2 bases and J by 7 bases, with 9 bases between them. The germline CDR1 and CDR2 sequences are WSHSY and SAAADI. The CDR3 consists of 14 residues. This chain's CDR3 is CASSELLENSPLHF. CDR3 DNA: TGCGCCAGCAGTGAGCTTTTAGAGAATTCACCCCTCCACTTT.

The gene calls are TRBV20-1 and TRBJ2-1; D call uncertain. The CDR3 length is 11 residues. Looked up from germline, CDR1 is DFQATT and CDR2 is SNEGSKA (reference sequence). V was trimmed by 0 bases and J by 10 bases, leaving 7 bases between them. CDR3 in DNA: TGCAGTGCTAGAGATATGGGGGAGCAGTTCTTC. Its translation is CSARDMGEQFF.

V and J are TRBV5-6 and TRBJ2-1, with D tentatively TRBD2 (5 bases). This CDR3 spans 16 amino acids. From germline, CDR1 is SGHDT and CDR2 YYEEEE. Trimming left V 0 bases short and J 0 bases short, with 10 bases between. The CDR3 nucleotides read TGTGCCAGCAGCTTGGGACGCCGGGGCTCCTACAATGAGCAGTTCTTC. It yields the protein CASSLGRRGSYNEQFF.

The sample holds one count of this clone. V usage is TRBV28 and J usage is TRBJ1-1; D ambiguous. This CDR3 region has 12 residues. CDR1 is MDHEN, CDR2 SYDVKM, per germline. Trimming cost V 8 bases and J 1 base, with 8 bases left between them. The CDR3 nucleotides read TGTGCCAGCTATGCACGGAACACTGAAGCTTTCTTT. Translation gives CASYARNTEAFF.

The chain employs TRBV5-5 and TRBJ1-5; 9 nucleotides agree with TRBD1. The CDR3 runs 16 residues. After removal of 1 base from V and 0 bases from J, the junction contained 2 bases not matched to a gene. CDR1 SGHKS and CDR2 YYEKEE come from the germline V gene (reference sequence). CDR3 protein: CASSLRDRASNQPQHF. CDR3 DNA: TGTGCCAGCAGCTTGCGGGACAGGGCTAGCAATCAGCCCCAGCATTTT. The full variable domain, completed using reference TRBV5-5 and TRBJ1-5, is DAGVTQSPTHLIKTRGQQVTLRCSPISGHKSVSWYQQVLGQGPQFIFQYYEKEERGRGNFPDRFSARQFPNYSSELNVNALLLGDSALYLCASSLRDRASNQPQHFGDGTRLSIL.

The rearrangement joins TRBV5-4 to TRBJ2-1; 9 bases fit TRBD2. Germline loops: CDR1 SGHNT, CDR2 YYREEE (reference sequence). This CDR3 comprises 18 residues. V was pared by 4 bases and J by 5 bases, with 16 bases of the junction left unmatched. CDR3 DNA sequence: TGTGCCAGCAGCCCCCGGGCGGGAGGGCCTCGAACTAACAATGAGCAGTTCTTC. Its protein product is CASSPRAGGPRTNNEQFF.

The chain joins TRBV7-2 to TRBJ2-1; D not resolved. Trimming took off 1 base at V and 3 bases at J, with 1 base between the two ends. Germline CDR1 reads SGHTA; CDR2 reads FQGNSA. The CDR3 covers 12 residues. DNA of the CDR3: TGTGCCAGCAGCTTAGGCTACAATGAGCAGTTCTTC. It codes for CASSLGYNEQFF.

The genes are TRBV11-2 and TRBJ2-7, with 8 bases matching TRBD1. V was clipped by 0 bases and J by 8 bases; unmatched bases: 9. CDR1 is SGHAT and CDR2 is FQNNGV in the germline V gene. The CDR3 totals 15 residues. CDR3 nucleotides: TGTGCCAGCAGCTTAGATAGGGACAGGCCGTTGAAGCAGTACTTC. This gives the protein CASSLDRDRPLKQYF.